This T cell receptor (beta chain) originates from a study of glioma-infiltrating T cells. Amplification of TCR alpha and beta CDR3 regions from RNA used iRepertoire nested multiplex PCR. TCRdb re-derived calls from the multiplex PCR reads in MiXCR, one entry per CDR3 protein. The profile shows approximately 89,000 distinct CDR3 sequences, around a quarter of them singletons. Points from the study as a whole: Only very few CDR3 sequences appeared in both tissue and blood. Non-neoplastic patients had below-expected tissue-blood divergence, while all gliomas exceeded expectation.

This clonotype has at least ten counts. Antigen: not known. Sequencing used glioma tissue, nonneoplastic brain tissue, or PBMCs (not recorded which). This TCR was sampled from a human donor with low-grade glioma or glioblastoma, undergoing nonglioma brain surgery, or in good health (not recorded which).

In DNA, the CDR3 is TGCAGCGTTGTATCAGGGAGCAATACTGAAGCTTTCTTT. The encoded protein is CSVVSGSNTEAFF. V and J are TRBV29-1 and TRBJ1-1; possible D gene TRBD1, 5 bases. Per the germline V gene, CDR1 is SQVTM and CDR2 is ANQGSEA. Trimming removed 4 bases at V and 5 bases at J, with 14 bases between. The CDR3 is made up of 13 amino acids.